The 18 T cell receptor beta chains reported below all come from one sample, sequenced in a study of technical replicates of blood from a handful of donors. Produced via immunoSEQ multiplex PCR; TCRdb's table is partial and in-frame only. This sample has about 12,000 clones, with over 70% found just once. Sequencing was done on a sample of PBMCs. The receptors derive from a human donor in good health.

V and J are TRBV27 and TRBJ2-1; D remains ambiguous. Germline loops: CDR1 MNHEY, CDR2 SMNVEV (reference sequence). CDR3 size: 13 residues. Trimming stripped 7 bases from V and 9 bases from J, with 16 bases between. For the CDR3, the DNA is TGTGCCAGCAAGGTCGTGGGCAGTTTTGAGCAGTTCTTC. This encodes CASKVVGSFEQFF.

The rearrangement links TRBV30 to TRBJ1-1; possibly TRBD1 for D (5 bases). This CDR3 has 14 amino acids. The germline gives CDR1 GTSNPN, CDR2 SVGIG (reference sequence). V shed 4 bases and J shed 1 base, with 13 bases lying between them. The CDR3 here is CAWTGWGGNTEAFF. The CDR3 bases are TGTGCCTGGACCGGATGGGGGGGGAACACTGAAGCTTTCTTT.

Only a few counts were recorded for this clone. The CDR3 DNA sequence: TGTGCCAGTAGTATTGGCGGGAGTTGGAATGAGCAGTTCTTC. Its translation: CASSIGGSWNEQFF. The gene calls are TRBV19 and TRBJ2-1, with 7 bases aligning to TRBD2. The junction had 6 bases not matched to a gene; V was cut back by 3 bases and J by 7 bases. The CDR3 sequence is 14 residues long. Germline V lookup: CDR1 LNHDA, CDR2 SQIVND (reference sequence).

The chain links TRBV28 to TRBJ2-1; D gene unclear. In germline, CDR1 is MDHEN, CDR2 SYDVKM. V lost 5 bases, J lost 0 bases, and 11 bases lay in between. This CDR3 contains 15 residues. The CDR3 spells CASSPYSSSYNEQFF. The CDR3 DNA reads TGTGCCAGCAGTCCGTATTCTAGCTCCTACAATGAGCAGTTCTTC.

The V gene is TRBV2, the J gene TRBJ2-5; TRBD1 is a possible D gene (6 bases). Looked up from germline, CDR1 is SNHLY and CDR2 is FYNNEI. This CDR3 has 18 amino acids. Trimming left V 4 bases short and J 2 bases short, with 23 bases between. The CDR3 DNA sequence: TGTGCCAGCAGTGCGGACGGCTATATTAAGGGGGAGCAAGAGACCCAGTACTTC. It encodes CASSADGYIKGEQETQYF. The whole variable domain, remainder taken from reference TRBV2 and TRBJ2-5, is EPEVTQTPSHQVTQMGQEVILRCVPISNHLYFYWYRQILGQKVEFLVSFYNNEISEKSEIFDDQFSVERPDGSNFTLKIRSTKLEDSAMYFCASSADGYIKGEQETQYFGPGTRLLVL.

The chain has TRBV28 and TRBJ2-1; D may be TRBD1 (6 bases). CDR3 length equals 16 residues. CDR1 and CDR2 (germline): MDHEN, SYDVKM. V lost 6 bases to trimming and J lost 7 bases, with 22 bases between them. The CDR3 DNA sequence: TGTGCCAGCAGCCTGTTTCCGCCAGGGGCTAGGAATGAGCAGTTCTTC. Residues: CASSLFPPGARNEQFF.

CDR3 nucleotides: TGCGCCAGCAGTGAGGGGACAGGGTTCGGCTACACCTTC. Translation gives CASSEGTGFGYTF. This chain connects TRBV10-1 to TRBJ1-2; TRBD1 matches at 9 bases. The CDR3 length is 13 residues. The V and J ends lost 2 bases and 8 bases, in that order; junction bases with no gene match: 3. Germline CDR1 WNHNN, CDR2 SYGVQD (reference sequence).

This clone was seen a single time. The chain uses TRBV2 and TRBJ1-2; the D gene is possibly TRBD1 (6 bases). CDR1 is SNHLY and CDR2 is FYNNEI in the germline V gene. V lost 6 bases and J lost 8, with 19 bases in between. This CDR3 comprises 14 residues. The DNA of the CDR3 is TGTGCCAGCAGCCCCCAGGGGCCGGGCGGAGGCTACACCTTC. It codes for CASSPQGPGGGYTF.

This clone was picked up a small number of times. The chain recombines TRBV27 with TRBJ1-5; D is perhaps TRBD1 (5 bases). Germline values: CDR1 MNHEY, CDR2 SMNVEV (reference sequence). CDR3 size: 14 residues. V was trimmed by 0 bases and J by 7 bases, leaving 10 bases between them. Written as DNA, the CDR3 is TGTGCCAGCAGTTTATCAGGGGTGGGACAGCCCCAGCATTTT. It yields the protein CASSLSGVGQPQHF.

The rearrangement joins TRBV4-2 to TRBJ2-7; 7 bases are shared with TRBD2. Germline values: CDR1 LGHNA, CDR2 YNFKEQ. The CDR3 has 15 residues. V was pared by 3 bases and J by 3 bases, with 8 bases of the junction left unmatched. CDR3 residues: CASSQARGRDYEQYF. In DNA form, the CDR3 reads TGTGCCAGCAGCCAGGCCCGGGGGAGGGACTACGAGCAGTACTTC.

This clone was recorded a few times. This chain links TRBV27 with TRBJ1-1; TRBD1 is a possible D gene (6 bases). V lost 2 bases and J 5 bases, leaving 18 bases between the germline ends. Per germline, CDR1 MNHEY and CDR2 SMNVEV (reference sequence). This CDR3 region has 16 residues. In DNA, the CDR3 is TGTGCCAGCAGTTTAAATCAGGGGTTGCCAAGGACTGAAGCTTTCTTT. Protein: CASSLNQGLPRTEAFF.

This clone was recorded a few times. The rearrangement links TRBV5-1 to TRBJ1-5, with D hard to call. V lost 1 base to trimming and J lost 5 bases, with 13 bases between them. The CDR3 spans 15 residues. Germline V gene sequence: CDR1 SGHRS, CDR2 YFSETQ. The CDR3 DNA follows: TGCGCCAGCAGCTTGCTGCCCCAATCGGATCAGCCCCAGCATTTT. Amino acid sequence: CASSLLPQSDQPQHF.

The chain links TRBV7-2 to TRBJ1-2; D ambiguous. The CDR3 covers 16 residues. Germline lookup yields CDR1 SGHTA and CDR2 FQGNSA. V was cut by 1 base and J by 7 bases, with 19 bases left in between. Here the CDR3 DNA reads TGTGCCAGCAGCTTAGATAGTTACAGAGTCTTCTCTGGCTACACCTTC. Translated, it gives CASSLDSYRVFSGYTF.

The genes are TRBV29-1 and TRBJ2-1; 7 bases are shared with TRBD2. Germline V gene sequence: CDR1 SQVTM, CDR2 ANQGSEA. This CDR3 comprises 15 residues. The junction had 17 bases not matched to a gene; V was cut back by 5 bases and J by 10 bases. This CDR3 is CSVTPAGVGAGEQFF. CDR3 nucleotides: TGCAGCGTTACCCCGGCGGGAGTAGGGGCGGGGGAGCAGTTCTTC.

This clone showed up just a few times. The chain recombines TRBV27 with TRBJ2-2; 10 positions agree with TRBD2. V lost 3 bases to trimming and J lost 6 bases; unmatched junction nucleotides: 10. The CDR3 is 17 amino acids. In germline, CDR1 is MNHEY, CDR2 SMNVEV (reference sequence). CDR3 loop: CASSFVASGSGAGELFF. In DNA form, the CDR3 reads TGTGCCAGCAGTTTCGTAGCTAGCGGGAGTGGGGCCGGGGAGCTGTTTTTT.

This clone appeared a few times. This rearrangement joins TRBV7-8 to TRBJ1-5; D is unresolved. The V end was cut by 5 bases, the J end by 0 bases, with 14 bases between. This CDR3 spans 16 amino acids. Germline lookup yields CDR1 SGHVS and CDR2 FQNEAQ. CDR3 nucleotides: TGTGCCAGCAGCCAATACAGAAGCTATAGCAATCAGCCCCAGCATTTT. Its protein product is CASSQYRSYSNQPQHF.

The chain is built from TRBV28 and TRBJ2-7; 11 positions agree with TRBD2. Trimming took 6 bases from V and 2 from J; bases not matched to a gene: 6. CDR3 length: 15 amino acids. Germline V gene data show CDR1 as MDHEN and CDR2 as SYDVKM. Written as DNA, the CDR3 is TGTGCCAGCAGGCCGAGACTAGCGGGAACCTACGAGCAGTACTTC. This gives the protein CASRPRLAGTYEQYF. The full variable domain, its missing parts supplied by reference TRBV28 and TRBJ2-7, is DVKVTQSSRYLVKRTGEKVFLECVQDMDHENMFWYRQDPGLGLRLIYFSYDVKMKEKGDIPEGYSVSREKKERFSLILESASTNQTSMYLCASRPRLAGTYEQYFGPGTRLTVT.

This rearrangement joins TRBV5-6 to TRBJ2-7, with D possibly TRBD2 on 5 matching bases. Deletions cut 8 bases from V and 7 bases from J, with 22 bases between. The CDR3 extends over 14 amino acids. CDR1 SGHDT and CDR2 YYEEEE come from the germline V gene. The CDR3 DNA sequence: TGTGCCAGACCCGAACGGACCGGGGTAGCAGAGCAGTACTTC. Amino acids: CARPERTGVAEQYF.